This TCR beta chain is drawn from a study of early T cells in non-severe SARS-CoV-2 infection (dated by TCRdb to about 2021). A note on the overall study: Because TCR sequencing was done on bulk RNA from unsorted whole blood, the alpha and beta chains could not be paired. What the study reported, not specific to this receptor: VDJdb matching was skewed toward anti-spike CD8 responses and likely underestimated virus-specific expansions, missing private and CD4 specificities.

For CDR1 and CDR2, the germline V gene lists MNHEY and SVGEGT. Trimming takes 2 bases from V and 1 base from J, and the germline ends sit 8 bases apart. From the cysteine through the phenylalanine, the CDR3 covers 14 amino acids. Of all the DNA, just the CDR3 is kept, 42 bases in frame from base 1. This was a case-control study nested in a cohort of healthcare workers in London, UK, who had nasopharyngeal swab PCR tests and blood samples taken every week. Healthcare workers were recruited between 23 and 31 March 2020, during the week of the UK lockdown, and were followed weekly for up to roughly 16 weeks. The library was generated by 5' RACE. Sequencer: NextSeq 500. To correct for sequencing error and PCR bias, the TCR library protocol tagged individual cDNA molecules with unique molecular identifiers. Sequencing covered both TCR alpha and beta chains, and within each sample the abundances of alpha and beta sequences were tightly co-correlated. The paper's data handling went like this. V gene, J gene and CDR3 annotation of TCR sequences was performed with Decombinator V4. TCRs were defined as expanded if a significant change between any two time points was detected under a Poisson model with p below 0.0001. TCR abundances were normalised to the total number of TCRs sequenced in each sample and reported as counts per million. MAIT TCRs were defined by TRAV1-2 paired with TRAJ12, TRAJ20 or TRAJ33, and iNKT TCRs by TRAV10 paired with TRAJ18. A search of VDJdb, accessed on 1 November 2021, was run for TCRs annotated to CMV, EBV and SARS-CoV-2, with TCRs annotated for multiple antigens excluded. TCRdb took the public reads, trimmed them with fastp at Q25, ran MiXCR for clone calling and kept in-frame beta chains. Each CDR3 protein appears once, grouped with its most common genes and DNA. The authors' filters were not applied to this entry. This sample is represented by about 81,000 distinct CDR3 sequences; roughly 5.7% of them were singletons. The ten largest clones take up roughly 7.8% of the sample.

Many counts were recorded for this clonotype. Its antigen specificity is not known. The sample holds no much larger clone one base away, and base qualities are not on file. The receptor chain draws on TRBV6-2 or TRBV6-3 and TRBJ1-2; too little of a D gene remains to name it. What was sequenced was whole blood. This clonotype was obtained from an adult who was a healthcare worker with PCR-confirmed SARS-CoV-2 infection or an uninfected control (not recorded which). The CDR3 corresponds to CASSYKGLNYGYTF. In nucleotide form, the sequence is TGTGCCAGCAGTTACAAAGGACTTAACTATGGCTACACCTTC.